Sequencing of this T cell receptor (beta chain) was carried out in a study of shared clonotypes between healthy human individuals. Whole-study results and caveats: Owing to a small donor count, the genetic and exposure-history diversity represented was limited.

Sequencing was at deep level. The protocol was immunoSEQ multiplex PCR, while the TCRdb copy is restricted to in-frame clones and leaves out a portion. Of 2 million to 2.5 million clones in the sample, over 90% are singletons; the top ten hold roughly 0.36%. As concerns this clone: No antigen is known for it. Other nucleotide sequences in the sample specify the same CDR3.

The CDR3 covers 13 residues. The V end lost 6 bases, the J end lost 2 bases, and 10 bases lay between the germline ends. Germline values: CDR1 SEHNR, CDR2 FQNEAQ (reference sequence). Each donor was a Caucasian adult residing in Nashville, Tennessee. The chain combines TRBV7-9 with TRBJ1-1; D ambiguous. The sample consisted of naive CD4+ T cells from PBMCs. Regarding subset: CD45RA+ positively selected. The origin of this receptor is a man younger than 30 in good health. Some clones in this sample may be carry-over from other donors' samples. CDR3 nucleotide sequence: TGTGCCAGCAGTCGGACGGGAAACACTGAAGCTTTCTTT. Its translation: CASSRTGNTEAFF.